Below are 11 T cell receptor beta chains sequenced from a single sample in a study of blood T cells in healthy people across ages. For the second PCR, which ran for 7 to 11 cycles, a sample-barcoded 5' primer and a J-beta primer mix were used. TCRdb redid the calling of the 5' RACE reads with MiXCR, one entry per CDR3 protein. The sample yields about 1.5 million distinct CDR3 sequences, around 40% seen once. Specimen: blood. These receptors came from a woman aged 18-30 years in good health.

The CDR3 DNA reads as TGCAGTGCTAGAGACAGAGGCCTAGGTAGATATGGCTACACCTTC. Its translation: CSARDRGLGRYGYTF. The chain links TRBV20-1 to TRBJ1-2; unclear D gene. This CDR3 is 15 amino acids long. Trimming removed 0 bases from V and 5 bases from J, with 16 bases in between. CDR1 is DFQATT and CDR2 is SNEGSKA in the germline V gene (reference sequence).

The J gene is TRBJ2-5, the V gene TRBV4-2; 8 nucleotides align to TRBD2. The CDR3 length is 14 residues. V lost 5 bases, J lost 3 bases, and 5 bases stayed unmatched. CDR1 is LGHNA, CDR2 YNFKEQ, per germline. CDR3 DNA: TGTGCCAGCAGCAGTAGCGGGATGGAAGAGACCCAGTACTTC. The encoded protein is CASSSSGMEETQYF.

This clonotype was seen a handful of times. The chain couples TRBV24-1 to TRBJ2-1; D may be TRBD1 or TRBD2 (8 bases each). The length of the CDR3 is 20 residues. V was pared by 3 bases and J by 0 bases, with 23 bases between. Germline values: CDR1 KGHDR, CDR2 SFDVKD. Written as DNA, the CDR3 is TGTGCCACCAGTGATCCGTTCGACAGGGGAAGCGGGAGCTCCTACAATGAGCAGTTCTTC. This translates into CATSDPFDRGSGSSYNEQFF.

Worth noting for this clonotype: The germline gene is not matched at one end of the junction; a read error may be the cause. The chain carries TRBV12-5 and TRBJ2-3; 7 bases are a match to TRBD1. The CDR3 sequence is 14 residues long. Germline CDR1 is LGHNT and CDR2 is FRNRAP. CDR3 region: CASGQAARTGTQYF. CDR3 DNA: TGTGCTAGTGGGCAAGCGGCCAGGACAGGTACGCAGTATTTT.

The chain has TRBV7-2 and TRBJ2-1; D unresolved. The CDR3 runs to 14 residues. The germline V and J ends were trimmed by 1 base and 8 bases, with 12 bases remaining between them. Germline V gene data show CDR1 as SGHTA and CDR2 as FQGNSA. The CDR3 coding sequence is TGTGCCAGCAGCTTAGAGCAGGCTGGCGATGAGCAGTTCTTC. As protein: CASSLEQAGDEQFF.

This sequence joins TRBV7-2 and TRBJ1-2; possibly TRBD1 for D (5 bases). V was clipped by 1 base and J by 8 bases, with 17 bases between them. The CDR3 extends over 15 amino acids. CDR1 SGHTA and CDR2 FQGNSA come from the germline V gene. The CDR3 DNA follows: TGTGCCAGCAGCTTAGAGGGGTTGGGTGGAAACGGCTACACCTTC. Encoded protein: CASSLEGLGGNGYTF.

As concerns this clonotype: An end of the junction differs from the germline gene, which may be a read error. The chain is built from TRBV10-3 and TRBJ1-4, with D perhaps TRBD1 (5 bases). This CDR3 is 13 amino acids long. Germline V gene lookup returns CDR1 ENHRY and CDR2 SYGVKD. The CDR3 DNA sequence: TGTCCCATCACTGAGTCGGCTCCGGGGGGGCTGTTTTTT. Its protein product is CPITESAPGGLFF.

This clonotype was recorded at least ten times. The genes are TRBV4-3 and TRBJ1-2, with D possibly TRBD1 on 5 matching bases. V dropped 8 bases and J dropped 0 bases, with 13 bases sitting between them. In germline, CDR1 is LGHNA, CDR2 YSLEER. This CDR3 spans 14 amino acids. CDR3 nucleotide sequence: TGCGCCAGCGGGCAGGGTGCCTCTAACTATGGCTACACCTTC. This translates into CASGQGASNYGYTF.

This clonotype occurred a few times. The chain couples TRBV30 to TRBJ2-1, with D maybe TRBD2 (5 bases). Germline lookup yields CDR1 GTSNPN and CDR2 SVGIG (reference sequence). V shed 5 bases and J shed 9 bases, with 17 bases lying between them. This CDR3 contains 13 residues. The CDR3 DNA follows: TGTGCCTGGCTCAGCGGAGGTAGAGGTGAGCAGTTCTTC. Residues: CAWLSGGRGEQFF.

This clonotype has a handful of counts. The chain uses TRBV4-3 and TRBJ2-3, with D possibly TRBD2 on 6 matching bases. V lost 0 bases and J lost 6, with 13 bases in between. Germline V CDR1 and CDR2: LGHNA, YSLEER. This CDR3 is built from 15 residues. The CDR3 DNA follows: TGCGCCAGCAGCCAAGATAAAGGCGGGAAGGATACGCAGTATTTT. It is translated as CASSQDKGGKDTQYF.

The rearrangement uses TRBV4-2 and TRBJ1-2, with 8 bases matching TRBD1. V lost 4 bases to trimming and J lost 7 bases; unmatched junction nucleotides: 5. Germline CDR1 reads LGHNA; CDR2 reads YNFKEQ. This CDR3 has 13 residues. CDR3 nucleotide sequence: TGTGCCAGCAGCCGAGTAGACAGGGGTGGCTACACCTTC. The encoded protein is CASSRVDRGGYTF.